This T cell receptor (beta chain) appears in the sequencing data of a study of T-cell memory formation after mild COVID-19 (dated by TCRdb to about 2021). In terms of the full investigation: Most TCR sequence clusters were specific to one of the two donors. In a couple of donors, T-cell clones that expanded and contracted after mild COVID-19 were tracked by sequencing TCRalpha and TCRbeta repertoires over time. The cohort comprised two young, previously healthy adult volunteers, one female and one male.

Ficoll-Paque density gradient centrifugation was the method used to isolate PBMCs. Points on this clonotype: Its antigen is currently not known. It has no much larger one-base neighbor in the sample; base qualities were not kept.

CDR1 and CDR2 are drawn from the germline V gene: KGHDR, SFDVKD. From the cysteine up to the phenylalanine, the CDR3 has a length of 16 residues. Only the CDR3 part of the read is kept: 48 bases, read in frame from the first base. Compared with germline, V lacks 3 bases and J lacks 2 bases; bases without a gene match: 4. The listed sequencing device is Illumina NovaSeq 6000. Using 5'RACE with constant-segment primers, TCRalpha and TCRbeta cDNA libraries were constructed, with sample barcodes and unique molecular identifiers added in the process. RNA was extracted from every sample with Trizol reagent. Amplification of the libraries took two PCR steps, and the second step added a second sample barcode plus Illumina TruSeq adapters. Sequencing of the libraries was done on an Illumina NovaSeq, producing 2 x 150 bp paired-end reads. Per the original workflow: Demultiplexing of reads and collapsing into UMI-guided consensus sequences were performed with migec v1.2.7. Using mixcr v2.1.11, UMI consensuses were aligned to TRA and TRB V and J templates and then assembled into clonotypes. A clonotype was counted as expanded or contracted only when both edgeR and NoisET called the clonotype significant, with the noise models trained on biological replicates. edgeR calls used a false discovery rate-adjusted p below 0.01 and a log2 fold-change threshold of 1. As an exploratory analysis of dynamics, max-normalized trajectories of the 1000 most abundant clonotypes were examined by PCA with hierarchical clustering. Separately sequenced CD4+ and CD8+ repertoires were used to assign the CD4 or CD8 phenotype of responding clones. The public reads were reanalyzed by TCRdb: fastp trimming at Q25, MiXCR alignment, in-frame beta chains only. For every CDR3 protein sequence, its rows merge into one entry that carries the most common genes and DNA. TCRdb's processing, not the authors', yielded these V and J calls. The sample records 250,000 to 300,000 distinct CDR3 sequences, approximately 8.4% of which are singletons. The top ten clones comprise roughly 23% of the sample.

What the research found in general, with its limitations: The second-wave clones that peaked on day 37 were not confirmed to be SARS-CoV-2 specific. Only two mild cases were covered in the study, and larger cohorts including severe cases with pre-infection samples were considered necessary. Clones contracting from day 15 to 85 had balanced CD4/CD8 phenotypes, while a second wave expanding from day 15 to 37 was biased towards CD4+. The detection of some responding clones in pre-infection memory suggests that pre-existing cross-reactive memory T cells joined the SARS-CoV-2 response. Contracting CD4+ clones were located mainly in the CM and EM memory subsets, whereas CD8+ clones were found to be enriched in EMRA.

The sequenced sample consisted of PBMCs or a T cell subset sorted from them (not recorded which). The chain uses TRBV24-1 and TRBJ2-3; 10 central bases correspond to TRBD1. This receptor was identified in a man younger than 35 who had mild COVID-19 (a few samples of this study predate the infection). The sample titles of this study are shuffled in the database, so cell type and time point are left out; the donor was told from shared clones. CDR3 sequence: CATSDGGTGATDTQYF. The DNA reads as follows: TGTGCCACCAGTGATGGCGGGACAGGGGCCACAGATACGCAGTATTTT.